Presented here are 27 T cell receptor beta chains from one specimen sequenced in a study of post-analysis software for immune sequencing data. The library was made from cDNA and included unique molecular identifiers. Via MiXCR, TCRdb re-called the PCR reads, giving one row per CDR3 protein. The data contain some 260,000 distinct CDR3 sequences, 35% to 40% of them singletons. These receptors are not linked to any known antigen. Study-wide points: Included in a set of roughly five TRBV segments more frequent in patients than controls were TRBV5-6, TRBV5-1 and TRBV20-1.

Sequencing was done on a sample of blood. The origin of the receptors is a girl aged 5 to 17 with multiple sclerosis.

The CDR3 is CASSFPPQGLDGYTF. The CDR3 DNA follows: TGTGCCAGCAGTTTCCCCCCACAGGGCTTGGATGGCTACACCTTC. The rearrangement uses TRBV12-3 or TRBV12-4 and TRBJ1-2, with TRBD1 as a possible D gene (6 bases). This CDR3 spans 15 amino acids. V gave up 3 bases and J gave up 6 bases, with 17 bases separating them.

To note about this clonotype: This sequence may be a read error, since a much larger clone differs from it by one base. J is TRBJ1-2 and V is TRBV12-3 or TRBV12-4; D unresolved. The CDR3 loop spans 13 amino acids. V lost 6 bases and J 4 bases, leaving 12 bases between the germline ends. The CDR3 DNA is TGTGCCAGCAGACGAGACACAAGCTATGGCTACACCTTC. It codes for CASRRDTSYGYTF.

The genes are TRBV10-3 and TRBJ1-1; TRBD1 matches at 8 bases. The CDR3 runs 13 residues. The ends lost 6 bases at V and 1 base at J; junction bases unmatched: 1. In germline, CDR1 is ENHRY, CDR2 SYGVKD. CDR3 DNA: TGTGCCATCAGGGACAGGGCGAACACTGAAGCTTTCTTT. Translated, it gives CAIRDRANTEAFF.

This clonotype has at least ten counts. The chain carries TRBV9 and TRBJ1-6; possible D gene TRBD1, 6 bases. CDR3 length: 15 residues. The germline CDR1 and CDR2 sequences are SGDLS and YYNGEE. V was cut by 4 bases and J by 9 bases, with 17 bases left in between. The CDR3 is CASSLQGAIGSPLHF. As DNA, the CDR3 is TGTGCCAGCAGCCTACAGGGAGCTATAGGTTCACCCCTCCACTTT. The variable domain in full, completed from reference TRBV9 and TRBJ1-6, reads DSGVTQTPKHLITATGQRVTLRCSPRSGDLSVYWYQQSLDQGLQFLIQYYNGEERAKGNILERFSAQQFPDLHSELNLSSLELGDSALYFCASSLQGAIGSPLHFGNGTRLTVT.

The chain couples TRBV27 to TRBJ1-1; 7 bases are a match to TRBD1. Losses at the gene ends were 6 bases for V and 3 bases for J; bases not matched to a gene: 10. The CDR3 spans 15 residues. Germline V CDR1 and CDR2: MNHEY, SMNVEV (reference sequence). CDR3 in DNA: TGTGCCAGCAGACCCCTACAGGGGACCCACACTGAAGCTTTCTTT. Translated: CASRPLQGTHTEAFF.

The chain joins TRBV12-3 or TRBV12-4 to TRBJ2-6, with D unclear. The CDR3 is made up of 14 amino acids. With 7 bases removed from V and 1 base from J, the gap between germline ends came to 8 bases. CDR3 coding DNA: TGTGCCAGCATCCCCCGATCTGGGGCCAACGTCCTGACTTTC. Translating it yields CASIPRSGANVLTF.

The genes are TRBV20-1 and TRBJ2-7; D may be TRBD1 (6 bases). This CDR3 contains 12 residues. In germline, CDR1 is DFQATT, CDR2 SNEGSKA (reference sequence). V was cut by 5 bases and J by 3 bases, with 11 bases left in between. CDR3 coding DNA: TGCAGTGCTCAGGGGCAGGGCTACGAGCAGTACTTC. Translating it yields CSAQGQGYEQYF.

The chain joins TRBV11-2 to TRBJ2-5, with D perhaps TRBD1 (6 bases). Trimming took 6 bases from V and 0 from J, leaving 14 bases between them. CDR1 is SGHAT and CDR2 is FQNNGV in the germline V gene. The CDR3 spans 15 residues. The CDR3 protein is CASSKGGMNQETQYF. The DNA for the CDR3 is TGTGCCAGCAGTAAAGGGGGAATGAACCAAGAGACCCAGTACTTC.

The J gene is TRBJ1-1, the V gene TRBV6-1; TRBD1 might be the D (6 bases). Germline-derived CDR1 and CDR2 are MNHNS and SASEGT. Trimming shortened V by 6 bases and J by 3 bases, and 8 bases separated the two germline ends. This CDR3 is 12 amino acids long. In nucleotides, the CDR3 is TGTGCCAGCAGCGCAGGGGACACTGAAGCTTTCTTT. It codes for CASSAGDTEAFF.

This clonotype was seen only a few times. Just one base apart from a much larger clone, this may be a read error. The chain combines TRBV7-8 with TRBJ2-1; maybe TRBD1 (6 bases). CDR1 SGHVS and CDR2 FQNEAQ come from the germline V gene. Trimming pared 7 bases from V and 13 bases from J, leaving 20 bases between. The CDR3 is 13 residues long. The DNA for the CDR3 is TGTGCCAGCAACAAGGGCAGGGGAGAGACCCAGTTCTTC. It translates to CASNKGRGETQFF.

The chain is built from TRBV12-3 or TRBV12-4 and TRBJ1-2; 8 nucleotides align to TRBD1. V lost 7 bases, J lost 0 bases, and 4 bases stayed unmatched. This CDR3 has 14 residues. This CDR3 reads CASIKDRANYGYTF. Written as DNA, the CDR3 is TGTGCCAGCATCAAGGACAGGGCTAACTATGGCTACACCTTC.

CDR3 region: CAITERVSYEQYF. CDR3 DNA sequence: TGTGCCATCACCGAACGGGTAAGCTACGAGCAGTACTTC. This rearrangement joins TRBV10-3 to TRBJ2-5, with D uncertain. With the DNA end fitting TRBJ2-7 better, the J assignment may be wrong. Germline values: CDR1 ENHRY, CDR2 SYGVKD. CDR3 length: 13 amino acids.

The chain links TRBV4-1 to TRBJ2-1; the match to TRBD2 covers 10 bases. V lost 3 bases to trimming and J lost 7 bases; unmatched junction nucleotides: 9. CDR1 and CDR2 from the germline V gene are MGHRA and YSYEKL. This CDR3 spans 16 amino acids. CDR3 region: CASSHHNSGGSNEQFF. DNA of the CDR3: TGCGCCAGCAGCCACCACAATAGCGGGGGGAGTAATGAGCAGTTCTTC.

The sample holds a few counts of this clonotype. The chain has TRBV28 and TRBJ1-5, with D hard to call. Trimming left V 7 bases short and J 0 bases short, with 13 bases between. The CDR3 runs 15 residues. Germline V gene lookup returns CDR1 MDHEN and CDR2 SYDVKM. The CDR3 loop is CASNTEPISNQPQHF. DNA for the CDR3: TGTGCCAGCAATACAGAGCCGATTAGCAATCAGCCCCAGCATTTT.

V gene TRBV20-1 combines with J gene TRBJ1-2; 8 bases map to TRBD1. CDR1 and CDR2 from the germline V gene are DFQATT and SNEGSKA (reference sequence). The length of the CDR3 is 14 residues. The trim removed 6 bases at V and 4 bases at J, leaving 10 bases unmatched. The chain's CDR3 is CSATGQGGRYGYTF. CDR3 coding DNA: TGCAGTGCAACAGGACAGGGAGGACGCTATGGCTACACCTTC.

The rearrangement links TRBV6-5 to TRBJ1-4; D unresolved. Trimming shortened V by 6 bases and J by 8 bases, and 19 bases separated the two germline ends. This CDR3 spans 15 amino acids. Germline CDR1 reads MNHEY; CDR2 reads SVGAGI. The CDR3 loop is CASSLLGLGKEKLFF. The CDR3 nucleotides are TGTGCCAGCAGCCTCCTGGGCCTTGGGAAGGAAAAACTGTTTTTT.

V and J are TRBV2 and TRBJ2-1; 10 bases map to TRBD2. The CDR3 is 14 residues long. Germline values: CDR1 SNHLY, CDR2 FYNNEI. V gave up 5 bases and J gave up 6 bases; unmatched junction bases: 4. The CDR3 loop reads CASSPRTSGNEQFF. CDR3 DNA: TGTGCCAGCAGTCCCCGGACTAGCGGCAATGAGCAGTTCTTC.

In its sample, this clonotype was seen many times. This chain connects TRBV7-6 to TRBJ2-1; TRBD2 agrees at 9 bases. Germline values: CDR1 SGHVS, CDR2 FNYEAQ. This CDR3 has 16 amino acids. V gave up 1 base and J gave up 6 bases; unmatched junction bases: 7. CDR3 sequence: CASSLGAVAGVNEQFF. In nucleotides, the CDR3 is TGTGCCAGCAGCTTAGGGGCGGTAGCGGGGGTCAATGAGCAGTTCTTC.

This clonotype was detected once. J is TRBJ1-5 and V is TRBV20-1, with no clear D. Germline-derived CDR1 and CDR2 are DFQATT and SNEGSKA (reference sequence). The CDR3 runs 13 residues. V was cut by 6 bases and J by 3 bases, with 12 bases left in between. CDR3 residues: CSAGNSPNQPQHF. CDR3 DNA sequence: TGCAGTGCGGGAAATAGCCCCAATCAGCCCCAGCATTTT.

This clonotype was detected ten times or more. The V and J genes are TRBV12-3 or TRBV12-4 and TRBJ2-5, with TRBD2 identical over 9 bases. V lost 6 bases to trimming and J lost 4 bases; unmatched junction nucleotides: 6. This CDR3 is built from 14 residues. CDR3 residues: CASRGGTSLETQYF. CDR3 coding DNA: TGTGCCAGCAGGGGGGGGACTAGCCTAGAGACCCAGTACTTC.

This clonotype showed up many times. The J gene is TRBJ2-1, the V gene TRBV4-1; TRBD2 aligns across 10 bases. CDR1 and CDR2 (germline): MGHRA, YSYEKL. The CDR3 is 15 residues long. V gave up 0 bases and J gave up 8 bases; unmatched junction bases: 4. In DNA form, the CDR3 reads TGCGCCAGCAGCCAAGAGGGACTAGCGTGGGATGAGCAGTTCTTC. It encodes CASSQEGLAWDEQFF.

The chain employs TRBV12-3 or TRBV12-4 and TRBJ1-2; D gene ambiguous. The CDR3 consists of 13 residues. With 2 bases removed from V and 5 bases from J, the gap between germline ends came to 9 bases. CDR3 DNA sequence: TGTGCCAGCAGTTTAACCTTCTCTTATGGCTACACCTTC. This sequence encodes CASSLTFSYGYTF.

This clonotype was observed once. The rearrangement uses TRBV20-1 and TRBJ2-7; 7 bases line up with TRBD1. The J call is uncertain, as TRBJ2-5 better fits the DNA end. The CDR3 runs to 12 residues. CDR1 and CDR2 from the germline V gene are DFQATT and SNEGSKA (reference sequence). This CDR3 reads CSAKGAWGTQYF. For the CDR3, the DNA is TGCAGTGCTAAGGGGGCCTGGGGGACCCAGTACTTC.

Notes on this clonotype: A read error is possible here, since a much larger clone lies one base away. The rearrangement joins TRBV4-2 to TRBJ2-1, with D hard to call. The DNA end lines up better with TRBJ2-7; the J call may be wrong. This CDR3 has 15 amino acids. Germline CDR1 is LGHNA and CDR2 is YNFKEQ. The CDR3 spells CASSQDHESYNEQYF. CDR3 in DNA: TGTGCCAGCAGCCAAGATCACGAATCCTACAATGAGCAGTACTTC.

The chain couples TRBV4-1 to TRBJ2-2, with a possible D match to TRBD2 (6 bases). Germline values: CDR1 MGHRA, CDR2 YSYEKL. This CDR3 has 18 amino acids. V was pared by 0 bases and J by 1 base, with 15 bases between. The CDR3 bases are TGCGCCAGCAGCCAAGAGGGGGGACCCGGGAGGAACACCGGGGAGCTGTTTTTT. Translated: CASSQEGGPGRNTGELFF.

This chain links TRBV5-1 with TRBJ1-1; the D gene is possibly TRBD1 (5 bases). The CDR3 runs 13 residues. Germline CDR1 and CDR2: SGHRS and YFSETQ. The germline V and J ends were trimmed by 3 bases and 6 bases, with 12 bases remaining between them. The CDR3 loop reads CASSSTVSAEAFF. CDR3 coding DNA: TGCGCCAGCAGCTCGACAGTCTCGGCTGAAGCTTTCTTT.

There are many counts of this clonotype. The chain has TRBV29-1 and TRBJ2-1; the match to TRBD1 covers 9 bases. Trimming at V came to 5 bases and at J to 7 bases, leaving 9 bases not matched to a gene. The CDR3 spans 14 residues. Germline V lookup: CDR1 SQVTM, CDR2 ANQGSEA. DNA of the CDR3: TGCAGCGTTTGTGTACAGGGGGCTCGGAATGAGCAGTTCTTC. Encoded protein: CSVCVQGARNEQFF.